The sample holds a few counts of the clone carrying this TCR beta chain. No antigen is known for it. These data are taken from a study of post-analysis software for immune sequencing data. Study in general: Secondary progressive, relapsing-remitting and progressive-relapsing multiple sclerosis were among the included disease courses. Findings and caveats of the study: Strong co-clustering by F measure linked samples that shared a preparation batch. Compared with controls, patients showed significantly lower normalized Chao1 diversity. TRBV5-6, TRBV5-1 and TRBV20-1 were among roughly 5 TRBV segments more frequent in patients than controls.

V was trimmed by 4 bases and J by 0 bases, leaving 22 bases between them. This CDR3 comprises 18 residues. CDR1 is SQVTM, CDR2 ANQGSEA, per germline. The TCR beta cDNA libraries contained unique molecular identifiers. Roughly 500,000 cDNA molecules came from approximately 1 to 10 million T cells. Each CDR3 protein gets one entry after TCRdb re-called the PCR reads with MiXCR. Of hundreds of thousands of distinct CDR3 sequences listed, roughly 50% were seen once; the top ten hold 4.6%. The sequence derives from a girl aged 10-17 years with multiple sclerosis. This sequence joins TRBV29-1 and TRBJ2-1; weak D call: TRBD2 (6 bases). Material for sequencing was blood. The CDR3 bases are TGCAGCGTTGTCAGGTTAGCGGCTAAAACCTTCTCCTACAATGAGCAGTTCTTC. Translation gives CSVVRLAAKTFSYNEQFF.